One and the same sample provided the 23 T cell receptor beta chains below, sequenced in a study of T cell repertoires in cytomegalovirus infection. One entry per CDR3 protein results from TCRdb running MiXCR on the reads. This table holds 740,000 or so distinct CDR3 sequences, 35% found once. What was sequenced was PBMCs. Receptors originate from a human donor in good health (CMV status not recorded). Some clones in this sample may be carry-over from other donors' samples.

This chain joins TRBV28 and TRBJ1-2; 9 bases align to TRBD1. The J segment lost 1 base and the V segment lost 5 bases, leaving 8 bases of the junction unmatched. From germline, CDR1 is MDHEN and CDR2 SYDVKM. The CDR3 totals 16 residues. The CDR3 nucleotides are TGTGCCAGCAGTACCTGGACAGGGGAAGATAACTATGGCTACACCTTC. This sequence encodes CASSTWTGEDNYGYTF.

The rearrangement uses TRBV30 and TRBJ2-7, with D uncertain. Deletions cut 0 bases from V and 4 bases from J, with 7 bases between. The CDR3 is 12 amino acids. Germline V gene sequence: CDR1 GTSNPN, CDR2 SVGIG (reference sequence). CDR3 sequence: CAWSVAAYEQYF. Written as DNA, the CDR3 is TGTGCCTGGAGTGTAGCAGCGTACGAGCAGTACTTC.

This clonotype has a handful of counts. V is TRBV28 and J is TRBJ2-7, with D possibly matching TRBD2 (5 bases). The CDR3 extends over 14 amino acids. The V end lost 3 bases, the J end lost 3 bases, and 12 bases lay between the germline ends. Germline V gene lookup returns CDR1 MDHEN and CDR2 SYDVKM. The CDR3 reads CASSFYERSYEQYF. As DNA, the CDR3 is TGTGCCAGCAGTTTTTATGAGCGGAGCTACGAGCAGTACTTC.

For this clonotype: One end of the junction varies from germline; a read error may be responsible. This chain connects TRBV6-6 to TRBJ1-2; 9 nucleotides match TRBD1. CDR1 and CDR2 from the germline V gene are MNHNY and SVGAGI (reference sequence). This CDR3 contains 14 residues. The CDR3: CARSPGQGRYGYTF. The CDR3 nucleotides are TGTGCCCGCAGTCCGGGACAGGGTCGATATGGCTACACCTTC.

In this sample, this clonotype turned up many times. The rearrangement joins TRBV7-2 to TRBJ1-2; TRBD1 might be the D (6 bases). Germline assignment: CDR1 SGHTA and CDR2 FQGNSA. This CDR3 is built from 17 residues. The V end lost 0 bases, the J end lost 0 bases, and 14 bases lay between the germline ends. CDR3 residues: CASSLASGGRSNYGYTF. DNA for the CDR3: TGTGCCAGCAGCTTAGCTTCCGGGGGCCGATCTAACTATGGCTACACCTTC.

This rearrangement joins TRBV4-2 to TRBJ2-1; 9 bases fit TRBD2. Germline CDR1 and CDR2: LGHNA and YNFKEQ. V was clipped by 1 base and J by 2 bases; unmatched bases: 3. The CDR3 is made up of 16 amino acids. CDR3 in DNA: TGTGCCAGCAGCCAAGGAGGCGGGGGGGCCTACAATGAGCAGTTCTTC. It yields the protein CASSQGGGGAYNEQFF.

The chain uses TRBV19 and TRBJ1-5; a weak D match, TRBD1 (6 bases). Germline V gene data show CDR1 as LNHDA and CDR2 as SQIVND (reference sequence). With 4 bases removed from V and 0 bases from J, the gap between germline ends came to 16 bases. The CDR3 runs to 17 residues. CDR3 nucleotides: TGTGCCAGTAGTAATACGGACGGACAGAATAGCAATCAGCCCCAGCATTTT. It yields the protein CASSNTDGQNSNQPQHF.

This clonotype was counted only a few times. CDR3 sequence (DNA): TGTGCCAGCATCCGACAGGGTGTCACTGAAGCTTTCTTT. Residues: CASIRQGVTEAFF. The V gene is TRBV28, the J gene TRBJ1-1; 7 bases line up with TRBD1. This CDR3 is built from 13 residues. In germline, CDR1 is MDHEN, CDR2 SYDVKM. V lost 7 bases to trimming and J lost 4 bases; unmatched junction nucleotides: 6.

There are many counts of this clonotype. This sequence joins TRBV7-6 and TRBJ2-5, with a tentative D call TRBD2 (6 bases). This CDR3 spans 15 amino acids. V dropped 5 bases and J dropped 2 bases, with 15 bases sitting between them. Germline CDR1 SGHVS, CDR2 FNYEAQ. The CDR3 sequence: CASSPTRGTQETQYF. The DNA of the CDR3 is TGTGCCAGCAGCCCAACGCGGGGCACACAAGAGACCCAGTACTTC.

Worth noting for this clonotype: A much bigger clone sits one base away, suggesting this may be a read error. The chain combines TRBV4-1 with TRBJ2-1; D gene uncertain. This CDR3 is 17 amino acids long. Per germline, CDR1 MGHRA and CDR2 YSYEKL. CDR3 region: CASSPYSGPASYNEQFF. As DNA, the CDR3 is TGTGCCAGCAGCCCCTATTCCGGGCCTGCGTCCTACAATGAGCAGTTCTTC.

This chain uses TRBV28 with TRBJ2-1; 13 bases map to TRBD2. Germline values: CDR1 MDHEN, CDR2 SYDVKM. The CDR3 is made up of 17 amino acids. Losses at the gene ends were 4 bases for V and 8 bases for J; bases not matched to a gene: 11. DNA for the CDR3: TGTGCCAGCAGTTCCCCCCGGACTAGCGGGAGTCTCTATGAGCAGTTCTTC. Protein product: CASSSPRTSGSLYEQFF.

DNA of the CDR3: TGTGCCAGCAGTCGGGGGGATAACTATGGCTACACCTTC. This translates into CASSRGDNYGYTF. This rearrangement joins TRBV28 to TRBJ1-2; possible D gene TRBD1, 5 bases. The germline V gene has CDR1 MDHEN and CDR2 SYDVKM. This CDR3 comprises 13 residues. Trimming stripped 5 bases from V and 1 base from J, with 8 bases between.

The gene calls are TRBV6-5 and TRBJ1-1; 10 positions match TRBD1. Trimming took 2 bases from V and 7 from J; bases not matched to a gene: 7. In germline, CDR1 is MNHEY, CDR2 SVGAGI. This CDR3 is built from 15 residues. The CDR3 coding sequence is TGTGCCAGCAGTTACGCCGACAGGGGGCGGATTGAAGCTTTCTTT. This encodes CASSYADRGRIEAFF.

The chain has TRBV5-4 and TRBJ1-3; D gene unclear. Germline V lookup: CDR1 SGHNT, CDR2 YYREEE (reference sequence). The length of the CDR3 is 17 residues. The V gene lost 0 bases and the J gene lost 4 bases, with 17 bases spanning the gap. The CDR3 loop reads CASSLGEPGPKGNTIYF. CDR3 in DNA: TGTGCCAGCAGCTTGGGGGAACCGGGTCCGAAGGGAAACACCATATATTTT. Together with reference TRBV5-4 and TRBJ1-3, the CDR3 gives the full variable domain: ETGVTQSPTHLIKTRGQQVTLRCSSQSGHNTVSWYQQALGQGPQFIFQYYREEENGRGNFPPRFSGLQFPNYSSELNVNALELDDSALYLCASSLGEPGPKGNTIYFGEGSWLTVV.

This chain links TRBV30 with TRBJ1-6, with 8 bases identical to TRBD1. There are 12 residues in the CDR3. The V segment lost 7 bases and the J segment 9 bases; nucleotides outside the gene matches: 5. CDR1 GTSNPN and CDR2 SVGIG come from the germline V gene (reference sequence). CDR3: CASTGVFSPLHF. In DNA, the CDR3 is TGTGCCTCGACAGGGGTGTTTTCACCCCTCCACTTT.

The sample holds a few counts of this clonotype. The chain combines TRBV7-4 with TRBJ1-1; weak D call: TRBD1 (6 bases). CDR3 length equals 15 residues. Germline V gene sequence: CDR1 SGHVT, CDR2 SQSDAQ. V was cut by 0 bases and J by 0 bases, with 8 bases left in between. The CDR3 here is CASSLAQGLNTEAFF. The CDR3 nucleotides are TGTGCCAGCAGCTTAGCCCAGGGGCTGAACACTGAAGCTTTCTTT.

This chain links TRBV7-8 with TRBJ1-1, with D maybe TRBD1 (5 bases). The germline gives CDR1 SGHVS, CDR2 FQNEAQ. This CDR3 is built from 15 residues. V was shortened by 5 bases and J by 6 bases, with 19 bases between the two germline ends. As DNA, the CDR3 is TGTGCCAGCAGCCGAGTAGGTAGACAGTCCGCTGAAGCTTTCTTT. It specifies CASSRVGRQSAEAFF.

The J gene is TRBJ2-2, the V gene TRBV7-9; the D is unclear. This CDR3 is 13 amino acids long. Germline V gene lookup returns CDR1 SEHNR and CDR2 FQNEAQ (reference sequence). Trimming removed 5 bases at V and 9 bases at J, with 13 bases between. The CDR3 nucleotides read TGTGCCAGCAGCCCCAATTCGGCCCGGGAGCTGTTTTTT. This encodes CASSPNSARELFF.

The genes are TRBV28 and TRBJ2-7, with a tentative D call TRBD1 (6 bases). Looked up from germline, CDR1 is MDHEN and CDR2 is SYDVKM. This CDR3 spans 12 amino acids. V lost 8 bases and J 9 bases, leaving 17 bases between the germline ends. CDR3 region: CASQPSGEWQYF. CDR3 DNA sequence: TGTGCCAGCCAACCTTCAGGGGAATGGCAGTACTTC.

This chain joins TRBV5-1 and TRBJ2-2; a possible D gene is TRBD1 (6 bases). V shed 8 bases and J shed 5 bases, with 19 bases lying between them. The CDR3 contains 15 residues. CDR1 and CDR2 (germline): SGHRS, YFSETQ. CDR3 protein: CASTPGHRQTGELFF. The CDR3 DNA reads TGCGCCAGTACACCGGGACATAGACAAACCGGGGAGCTGTTTTTT.

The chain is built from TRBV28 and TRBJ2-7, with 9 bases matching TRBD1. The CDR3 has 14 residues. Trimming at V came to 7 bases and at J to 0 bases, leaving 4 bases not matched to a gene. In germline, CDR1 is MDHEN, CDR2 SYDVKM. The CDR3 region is CASTGQGASYEQYF. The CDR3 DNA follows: TGTGCCAGCACGGGACAGGGCGCCTCCTACGAGCAGTACTTC.

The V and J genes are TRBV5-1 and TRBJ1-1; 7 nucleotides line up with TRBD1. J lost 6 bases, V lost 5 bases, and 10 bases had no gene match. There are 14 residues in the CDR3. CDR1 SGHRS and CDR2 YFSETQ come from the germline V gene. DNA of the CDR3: TGCGCCAGCAGTCCCCCACACCAGGGGGCTGAAGCTTTCTTT. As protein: CASSPPHQGAEAFF.

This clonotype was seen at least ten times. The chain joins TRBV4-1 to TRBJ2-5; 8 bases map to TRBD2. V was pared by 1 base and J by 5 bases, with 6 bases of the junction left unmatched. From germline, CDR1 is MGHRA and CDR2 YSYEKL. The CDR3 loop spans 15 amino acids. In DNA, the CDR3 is TGCGCCAGCAGCCAAGCGCCGGGAGGGACGGAGACCCAGTACTTC. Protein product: CASSQAPGGTETQYF.